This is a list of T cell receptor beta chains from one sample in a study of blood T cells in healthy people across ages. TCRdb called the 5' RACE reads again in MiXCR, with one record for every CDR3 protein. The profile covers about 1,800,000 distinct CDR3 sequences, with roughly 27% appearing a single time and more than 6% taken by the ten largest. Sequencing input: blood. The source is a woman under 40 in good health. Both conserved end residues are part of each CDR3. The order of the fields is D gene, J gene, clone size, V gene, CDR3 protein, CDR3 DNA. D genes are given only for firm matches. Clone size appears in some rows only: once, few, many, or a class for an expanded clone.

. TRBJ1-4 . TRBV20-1 CSAKKGSTNEKLFF TGCAGTGCCAAGAAGGGATCAACTAATGAAAAACTGTTTTTT
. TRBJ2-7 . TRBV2 CASSEGLPRSSYEQYF TGTGCCAGCAGTGAAGGGCTACCCAGAAGCTCCTACGAGCAGTACTTC
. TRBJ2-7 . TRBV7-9 CASSLGGTAGEQYF TGTGCCAGCAGCTTAGGAGGGACCGCGGGCGAGCAGTACTTC
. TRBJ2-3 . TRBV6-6 CASRAPGTSTDTQYF TGTGCCAGCAGGGCCCCTGGGACTAGCACAGATACGCAGTATTTT
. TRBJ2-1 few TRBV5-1 CASSQDTDEQFF TGCGCCAGCAGCCAGGACACGGATGAGCAGTTCTTC
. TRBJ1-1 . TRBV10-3 CAIRGERSNTEAFF TGTGCCATCAGGGGTGAGAGGTCAAACACTGAAGCTTTCTTT
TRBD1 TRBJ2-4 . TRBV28 CASAQTGIAKNIQYF TGTGCCAGCGCCCAGACAGGGATAGCCAAAAACATTCAGTACTTC
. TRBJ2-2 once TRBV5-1 CASSLYLIAGQKNTGELFF TGCGCCAGCAGCTTGTACCTTATCGCGGGACAGAAAAACACCGGGGAGCTGTTTTTT
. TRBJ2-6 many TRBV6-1 CATGPRQLSGANVLTF TGTGCCACCGGGCCCCGGCAGCTCTCTGGGGCCAACGTCCTGACTTTC
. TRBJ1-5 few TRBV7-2 CASSQTGSDQPQHF TGTGCCAGCAGCCAGACGGGGTCCGATCAGCCCCAGCATTTT
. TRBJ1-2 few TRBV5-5 CASIESPGVGYGYTF TGTGCCAGCATCGAATCCCCAGGGGTCGGCTATGGCTACACCTTC
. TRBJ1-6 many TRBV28 CASTRGGLSYNSPLHF TGTGCCAGCACCCGTGGGGGACTATCCTATAATTCACCCCTCCACTTT
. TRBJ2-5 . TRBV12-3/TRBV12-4 CASSSYKREGETQYF TGTGCCAGCAGTTCTTATAAACGGGAAGGAGAGACCCAGTACTTC
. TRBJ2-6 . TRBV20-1 CSASAGPRGAGANVLTF TGCAGTGCTAGCGCGGGACCCCGAGGGGCTGGGGCCAACGTCCTGACTTTC
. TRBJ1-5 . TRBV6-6 CASSYVAGAPSQHF TGTGCCAGCAGTTACGTGGCAGGGGCCCCATCCCAGCATTTT
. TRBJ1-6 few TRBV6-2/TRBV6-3 CASSGSGRATPLHF TGTGCCAGCAGTGGGTCCGGCAGGGCGACACCCCTCCACTTT
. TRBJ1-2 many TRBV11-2 CASSPQPTSHGYTF TGTGCCAGCAGCCCCCAACCGACGAGCCATGGCTACACCTTC
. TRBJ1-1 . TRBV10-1 CASRDSMNAEAFF TGCGCCAGCAGGGACAGCATGAACGCTGAAGCTTTCTTT
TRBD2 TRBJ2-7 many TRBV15 CATSRDGGSSYEQYF TGTGCCACCAGCAGAGATGGCGGGAGCTCCTACGAGCAGTACTTC
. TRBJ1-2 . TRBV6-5 CASSYSLDYGYTF TGTGCCAGCAGTTACTCGTTGGACTATGGCTACACCTTC
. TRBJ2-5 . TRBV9 CVSSSTLYQETQYF TGTGTCAGCAGCTCCACACTCTATCAAGAGACCCAGTACTTC
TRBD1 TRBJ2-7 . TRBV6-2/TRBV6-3 CVSSYAGGEVYEQYF TGTGTCAGCAGTTACGCAGGGGGCGAAGTCTACGAGCAGTACTTC
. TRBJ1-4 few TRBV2 CASSRGVNEKLFF TGTGCCAGCAGTCGGGGTGTTAATGAAAAACTGTTTTTT
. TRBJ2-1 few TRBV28 CASSFQQGPSGEQFF TGTGCCAGCAGTTTCCAACAGGGCCCCTCGGGCGAGCAGTTCTTC
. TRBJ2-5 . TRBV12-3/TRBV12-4 CASSSSASQETQYF TGTGCCAGCAGTTCGTCGGCTTCTCAAGAGACCCAGTACTTC
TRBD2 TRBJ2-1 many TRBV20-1 CSASGAGAIYNEQFF TGCAGTGCTAGTGGAGCGGGAGCGATCTACAATGAGCAGTTCTTC
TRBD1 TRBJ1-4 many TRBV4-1 CASRTAGGNEKLFF TGCGCCAGCAGAACCGCAGGGGGTAATGAAAAACTGTTTTTT
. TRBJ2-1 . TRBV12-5 CASTRETFGANEQFF TGTGCTAGTACAAGGGAGACTTTTGGGGCCAATGAGCAGTTCTTC
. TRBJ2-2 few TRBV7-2 CASSLPHQAGELFF TGTGCCAGCAGCCTACCTCATCAGGCCGGGGAGCTGTTTTTT
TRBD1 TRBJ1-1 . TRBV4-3 CASSRGTGGTRDTEAFF TGCGCCAGCAGCCGCGGGACAGGGGGCACAAGGGACACTGAAGCTTTCTTT
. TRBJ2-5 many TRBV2 CASNSQETQYF TGTGCCAGCAACAGTCAAGAGACCCAGTACTTC
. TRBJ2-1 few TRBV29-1 CSVEFPRARSEQFF TGCAGCGTTGAATTCCCCCGGGCCCGGAGTGAGCAGTTCTTC
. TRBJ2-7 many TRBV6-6 CASRETGLKQYF TGTGCCAGCAGGGAGACAGGCCTCAAGCAGTACTTC
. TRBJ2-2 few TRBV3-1 CASRGPGPNTGELFF TGTGCCAGCAGAGGCCCGGGTCCGAACACCGGGGAGCTGTTTTTT
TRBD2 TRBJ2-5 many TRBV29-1 CSVDPTSDETQYF TGCAGCGTTGACCCCACTAGCGATGAGACCCAGTACTTC
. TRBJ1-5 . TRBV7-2 CASSAPGSGFISNQPQHF TGTGCCAGCAGCGCCCCCGGGTCAGGGTTCATTAGCAATCAGCCCCAGCATTTT
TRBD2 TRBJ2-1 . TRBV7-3 CASSLAGGTNNEQFF TGTGCCAGCAGCCTAGCGGGGGGGACCAACAATGAGCAGTTCTTC